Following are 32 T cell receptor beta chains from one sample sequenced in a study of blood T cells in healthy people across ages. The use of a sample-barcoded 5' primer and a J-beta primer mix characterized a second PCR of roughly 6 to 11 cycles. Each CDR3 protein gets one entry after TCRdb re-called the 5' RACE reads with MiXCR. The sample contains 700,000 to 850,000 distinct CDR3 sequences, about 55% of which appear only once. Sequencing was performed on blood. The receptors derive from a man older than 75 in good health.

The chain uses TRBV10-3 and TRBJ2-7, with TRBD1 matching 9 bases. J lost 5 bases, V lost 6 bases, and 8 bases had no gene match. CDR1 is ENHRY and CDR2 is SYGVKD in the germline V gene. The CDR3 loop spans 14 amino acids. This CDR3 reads CAISAGTGYHEQYF. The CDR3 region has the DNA TGTGCCATCAGCGCCGGGACAGGGTACCACGAGCAGTACTTC.

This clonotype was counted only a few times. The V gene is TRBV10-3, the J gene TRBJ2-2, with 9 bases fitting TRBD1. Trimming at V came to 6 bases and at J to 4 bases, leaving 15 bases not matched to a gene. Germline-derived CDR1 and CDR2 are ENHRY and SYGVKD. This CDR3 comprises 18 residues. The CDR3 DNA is TGTGCCATCAGGGATCCGGGACAGGGAGGTTCAGGCACCGGGGAGCTGTTTTTT. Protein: CAIRDPGQGGSGTGELFF.

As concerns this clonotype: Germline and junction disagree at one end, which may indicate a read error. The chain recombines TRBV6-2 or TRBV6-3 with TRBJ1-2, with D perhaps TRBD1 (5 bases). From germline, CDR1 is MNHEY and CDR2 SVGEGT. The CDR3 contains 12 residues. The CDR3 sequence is CATRGGDYGYTF. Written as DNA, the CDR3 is TGTGCCACTAGGGGAGGTGACTATGGCTACACCTTT.

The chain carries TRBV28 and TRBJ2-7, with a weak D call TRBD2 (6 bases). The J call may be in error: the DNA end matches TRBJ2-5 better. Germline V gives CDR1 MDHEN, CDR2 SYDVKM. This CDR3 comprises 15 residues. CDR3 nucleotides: TGTGCCAGCAGTCCTAGGTCGGTAGCGGTAGAGACCCAGTACTTC. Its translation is CASSPRSVAVETQYF.

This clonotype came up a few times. CDR3 in DNA: TGTGCCAGCAGGTCAGGGGGCATCTACGAGCAGTACTTC. It codes for CASRSGGIYEQYF. The J gene is TRBJ2-7, the V gene TRBV25-1, with TRBD1 matching 8 bases. The CDR3 is 13 amino acids. Germline V gene sequence: CDR1 MGHDK, CDR2 SYGVNS. Trimming took 6 bases from V and 3 from J; bases not matched to a gene: 4.

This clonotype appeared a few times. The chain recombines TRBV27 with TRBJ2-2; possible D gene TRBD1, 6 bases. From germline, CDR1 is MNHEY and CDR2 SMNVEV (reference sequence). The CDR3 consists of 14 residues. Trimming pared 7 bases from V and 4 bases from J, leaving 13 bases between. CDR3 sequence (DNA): TGTGCCAGCAAGTACAGGGAAAGCACCGGGGAGCTGTTTTTT. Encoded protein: CASKYRESTGELFF.

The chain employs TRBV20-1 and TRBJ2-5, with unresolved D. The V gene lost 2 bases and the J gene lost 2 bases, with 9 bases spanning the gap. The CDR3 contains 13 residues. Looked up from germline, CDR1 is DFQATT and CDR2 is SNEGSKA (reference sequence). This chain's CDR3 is CSARRAEQETQYF. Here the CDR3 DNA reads TGCAGTGCTAGACGGGCGGAGCAAGAGACCCAGTACTTC.

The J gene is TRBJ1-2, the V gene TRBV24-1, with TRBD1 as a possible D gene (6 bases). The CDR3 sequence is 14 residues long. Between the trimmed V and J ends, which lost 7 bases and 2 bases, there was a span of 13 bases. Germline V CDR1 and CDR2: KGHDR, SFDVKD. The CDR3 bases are TGTGCCACCAGGGAGGCGGGACAAAACTATGGCTACACCTTC. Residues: CATREAGQNYGYTF.

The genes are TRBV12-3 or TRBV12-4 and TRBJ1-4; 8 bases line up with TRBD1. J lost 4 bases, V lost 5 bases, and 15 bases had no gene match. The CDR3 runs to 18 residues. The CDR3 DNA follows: TGTGCCAGCAGTCGATCGGCAGGGGGCGGCCCCCTTAATGAAAAACTGTTTTTT. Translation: CASSRSAGGGPLNEKLFF.

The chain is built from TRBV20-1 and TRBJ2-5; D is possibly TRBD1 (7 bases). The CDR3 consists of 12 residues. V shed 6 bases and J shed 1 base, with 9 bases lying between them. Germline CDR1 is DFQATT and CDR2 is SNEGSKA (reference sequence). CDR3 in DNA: TGCAGTGCCCAGGGGGGCCAAGAGACCCAGTACTTC. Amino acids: CSAQGGQETQYF.

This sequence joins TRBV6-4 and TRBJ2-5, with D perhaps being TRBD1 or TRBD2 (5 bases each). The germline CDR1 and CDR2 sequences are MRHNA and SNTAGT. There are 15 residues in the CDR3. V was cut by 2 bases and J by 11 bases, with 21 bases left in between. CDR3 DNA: TGTGCCAGCAGTGACGGGGCGGAGGCCTACAATGAGCAGTACTTC. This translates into CASSDGAEAYNEQYF.

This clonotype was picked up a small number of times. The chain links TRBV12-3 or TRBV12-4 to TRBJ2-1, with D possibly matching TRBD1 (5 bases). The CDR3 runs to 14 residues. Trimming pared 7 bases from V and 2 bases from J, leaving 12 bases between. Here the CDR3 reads CASNLGQPYNEQFF. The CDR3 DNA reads TGTGCCAGCAACTTGGGGCAGCCCTACAATGAGCAGTTCTTC.

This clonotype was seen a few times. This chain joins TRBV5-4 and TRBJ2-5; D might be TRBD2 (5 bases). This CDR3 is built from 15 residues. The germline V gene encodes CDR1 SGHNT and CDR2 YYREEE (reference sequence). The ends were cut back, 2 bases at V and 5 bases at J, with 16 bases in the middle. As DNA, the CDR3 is TGTGCCAGCAGCTTCGAACCCAGCGGAGTCGAGACCCAGTACTTC. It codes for CASSFEPSGVETQYF.

Written as DNA, the CDR3 is TGTGCCCGCGTATCGGGGGGAGAGGACGGGGAGCTGTTTTTT. It yields the protein CARVSGGEDGELFF. The rearrangement uses TRBV27 and TRBJ2-2; 7 nucleotides match TRBD2. Germline V gene lookup returns CDR1 MNHEY and CDR2 SMNVEV (reference sequence). This CDR3 region has 14 residues. V shed 11 bases and J 7 bases; nucleotides not matched to a gene: 13.

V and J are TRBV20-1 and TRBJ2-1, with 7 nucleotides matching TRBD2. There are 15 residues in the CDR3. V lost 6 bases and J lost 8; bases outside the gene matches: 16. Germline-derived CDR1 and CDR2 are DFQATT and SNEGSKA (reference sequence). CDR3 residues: CSAPPPSGSLHEQFF. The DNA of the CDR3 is TGCAGTGCCCCGCCCCCTAGCGGCTCGCTCCATGAGCAGTTCTTC.

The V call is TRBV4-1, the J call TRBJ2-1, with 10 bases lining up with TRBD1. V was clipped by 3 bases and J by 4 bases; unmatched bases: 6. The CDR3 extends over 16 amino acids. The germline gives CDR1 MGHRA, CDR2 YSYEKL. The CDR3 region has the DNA TGCGCCAGCAGCCACTTGACAGGGGGCTATTACAATGAGCAGTTCTTC. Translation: CASSHLTGGYYNEQFF.

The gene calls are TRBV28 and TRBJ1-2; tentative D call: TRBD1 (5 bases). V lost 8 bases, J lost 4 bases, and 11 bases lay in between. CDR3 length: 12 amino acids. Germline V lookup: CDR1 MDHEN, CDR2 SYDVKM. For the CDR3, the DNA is TGTGCCAGCGTGACAGCTAGCTATGGCTACACCTTC. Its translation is CASVTASYGYTF.

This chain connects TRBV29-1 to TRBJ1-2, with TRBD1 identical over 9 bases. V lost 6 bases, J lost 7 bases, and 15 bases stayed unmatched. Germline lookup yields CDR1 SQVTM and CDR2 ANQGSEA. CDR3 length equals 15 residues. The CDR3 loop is CSVARTGQGLGGYTF. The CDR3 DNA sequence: TGCAGCGTGGCCCGTACGGGACAGGGTTTGGGTGGCTACACCTTC.

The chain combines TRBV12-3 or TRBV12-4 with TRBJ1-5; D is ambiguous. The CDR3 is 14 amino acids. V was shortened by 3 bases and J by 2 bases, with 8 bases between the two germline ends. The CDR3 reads CASSLREGNQPQHF. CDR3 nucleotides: TGTGCCAGCAGTTTGAGGGAGGGCAATCAGCCCCAGCATTTT.

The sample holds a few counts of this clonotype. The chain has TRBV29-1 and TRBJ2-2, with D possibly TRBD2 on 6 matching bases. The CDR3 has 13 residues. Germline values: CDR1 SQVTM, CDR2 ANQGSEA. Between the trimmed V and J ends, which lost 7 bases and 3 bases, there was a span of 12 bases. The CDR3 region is CSAGGGDTGELFF. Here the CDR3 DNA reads TGCAGCGCCGGCGGCGGGGACACCGGGGAGCTGTTTTTT.

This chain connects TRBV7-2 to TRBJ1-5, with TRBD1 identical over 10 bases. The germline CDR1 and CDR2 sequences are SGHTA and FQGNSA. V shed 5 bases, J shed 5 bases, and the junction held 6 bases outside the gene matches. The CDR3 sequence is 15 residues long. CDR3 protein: CASSGPTGGHQPQHF. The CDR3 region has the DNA TGTGCCAGCAGCGGACCGACAGGGGGCCATCAGCCCCAGCATTTT.

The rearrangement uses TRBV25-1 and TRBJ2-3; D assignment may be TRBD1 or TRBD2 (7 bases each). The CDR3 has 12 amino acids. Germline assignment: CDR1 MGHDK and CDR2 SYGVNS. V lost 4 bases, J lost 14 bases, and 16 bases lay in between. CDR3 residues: CASSGQGGYAYF. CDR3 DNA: TGTGCCAGCAGTGGCCAGGGGGGGTACGCGTATTTT.

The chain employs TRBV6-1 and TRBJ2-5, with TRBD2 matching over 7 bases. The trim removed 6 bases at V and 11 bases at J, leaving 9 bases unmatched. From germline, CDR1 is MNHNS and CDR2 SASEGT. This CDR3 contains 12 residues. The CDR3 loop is CASRDGGTKQYF. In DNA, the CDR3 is TGTGCCAGCAGGGACGGCGGGACTAAGCAGTACTTC.

CDR3 sequence reads: CSARVGFEQYF. In DNA form, the CDR3 reads TGCAGTGCTAGGGTCGGGTTCGAGCAGTACTTC. The V gene is TRBV20-1, the J gene TRBJ2-5; D is unclear. The end of the DNA is better explained by TRBJ2-7, so the J call may be wrong. The germline V gene has CDR1 DFQATT and CDR2 SNEGSKA (reference sequence). The CDR3 is 11 residues long.

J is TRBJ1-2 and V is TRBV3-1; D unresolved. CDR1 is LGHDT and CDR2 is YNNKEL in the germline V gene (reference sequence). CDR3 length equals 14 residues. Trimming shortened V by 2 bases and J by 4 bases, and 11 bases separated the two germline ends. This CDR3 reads CASSQSPNPYGYTF. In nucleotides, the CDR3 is TGTGCCAGCAGCCAAAGCCCGAACCCCTATGGCTACACCTTC.

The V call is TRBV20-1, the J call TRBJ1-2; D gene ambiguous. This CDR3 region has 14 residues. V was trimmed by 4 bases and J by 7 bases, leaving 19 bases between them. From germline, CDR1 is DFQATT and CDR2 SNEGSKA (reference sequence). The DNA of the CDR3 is TGCAGTGCTACAACGACCGGGCCGGTCAGTGGCTACACCTTC. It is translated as CSATTTGPVSGYTF.

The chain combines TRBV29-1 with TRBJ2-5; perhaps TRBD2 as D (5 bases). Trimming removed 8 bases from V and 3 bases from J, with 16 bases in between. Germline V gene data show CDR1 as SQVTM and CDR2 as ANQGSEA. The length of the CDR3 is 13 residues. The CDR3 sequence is CSSWTPGEETQYF. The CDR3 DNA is TGCAGCTCATGGACGCCCGGGGAAGAGACCCAGTACTTC.

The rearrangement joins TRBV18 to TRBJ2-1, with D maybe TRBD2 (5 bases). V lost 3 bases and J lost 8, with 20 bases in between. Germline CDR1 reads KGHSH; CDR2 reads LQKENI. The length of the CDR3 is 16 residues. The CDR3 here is CASSPDLDSVVYEQFF. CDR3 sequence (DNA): TGTGCCAGCTCACCCGATTTGGATAGCGTGGTGTATGAGCAGTTCTTC.

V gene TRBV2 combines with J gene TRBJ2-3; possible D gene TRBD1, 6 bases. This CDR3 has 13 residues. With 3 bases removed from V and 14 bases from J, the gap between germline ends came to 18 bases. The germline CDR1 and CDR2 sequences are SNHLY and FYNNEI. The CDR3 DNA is TGTGCCAGCAGTGATAATGGGGGCAGATACGCGTATTTT. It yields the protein CASSDNGGRYAYF. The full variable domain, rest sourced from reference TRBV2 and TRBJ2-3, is EPEVTQTPSHQVTQMGQEVILRCVPISNHLYFYWYRQILGQKVEFLVSFYNNEISEKSEIFDDQFSVERPDGSNFTLKIRSTKLEDSAMYFCASSDNGGRYAYFGPGTRLTVL.

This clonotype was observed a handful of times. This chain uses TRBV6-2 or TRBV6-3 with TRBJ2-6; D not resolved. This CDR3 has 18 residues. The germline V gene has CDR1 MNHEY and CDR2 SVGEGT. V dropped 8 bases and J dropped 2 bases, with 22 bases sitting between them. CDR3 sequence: CASRLLTSPKTGANVLTF. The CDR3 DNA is TGTGCCAGCCGTTTACTCACCTCACCGAAAACTGGGGCCAACGTCCTGACTTTC.

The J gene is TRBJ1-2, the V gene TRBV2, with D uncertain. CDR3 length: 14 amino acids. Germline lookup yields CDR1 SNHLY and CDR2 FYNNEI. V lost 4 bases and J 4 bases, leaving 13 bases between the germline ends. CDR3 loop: CASSGSQPGYGYTF. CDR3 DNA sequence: TGTGCCAGCAGTGGATCACAGCCCGGCTATGGCTACACCTTC.

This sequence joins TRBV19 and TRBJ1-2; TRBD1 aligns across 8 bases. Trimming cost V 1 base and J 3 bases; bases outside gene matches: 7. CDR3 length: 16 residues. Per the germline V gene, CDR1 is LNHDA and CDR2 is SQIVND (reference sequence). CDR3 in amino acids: CASSIAQGAPYYGYTF. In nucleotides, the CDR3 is TGTGCCAGTAGTATAGCGCAGGGGGCGCCTTACTATGGCTACACCTTC.